This T cell receptor beta chain appears in the sequencing data of a study of radiotherapy plus CTLA-4 blockade in lung cancer. Germline CDR1 and CDR2: ENHRY and SYGVKD. The CDR3 totals 13 residues. The junction had 5 bases not matched to a gene; V was cut back by 9 bases and J by 5 bases. Sequencing used immunoSEQ multiplex PCR; TCRdb keeps in-frame clones, though not all of them. The table has more than 40,000 clones, approximately 76% seen once. This chain uses TRBV10-3 with TRBJ2-1, with 9 bases lining up with TRBD1. The specimen comprised peripheral blood, sampled from a patient treated with radiotherapy plus ipilimumab. This receptor was identified in a human donor with non-small cell lung cancer who had stable disease on radiotherapy plus ipilimumab. In nucleotides, the CDR3 is TGTGCCATAGAGGGACAGGGCGACAATGAGCAGTTCTTC. It is translated as CAIEGQGDNEQFF.